Following are 13 T cell receptor beta chains from one sample sequenced in a study of T-cell memory formation after mild COVID-19 (dated by TCRdb to about 2021). Library prep was done by 5' RACE. For sequencing, an Illumina NovaSeq 6000 was employed. Starting from the raw public reads, TCRdb applied fastp trimming at Q25, assembled clones with MiXCR and retained in-frame beta chains. Rows with a matching CDR3 protein are joined into one entry that keeps the most common DNA and genes. In all, the sample holds approximately 260,000 distinct CDR3 sequences, and approximately 15% of those were seen once. The ten largest account for more than 20% of the sample. Sequencing used PBMCs or a T cell subset sorted from them (not recorded which). Receptor source: a man aged 18 to 35 who had mild COVID-19 (a few samples of this study predate the infection). The sample titles of this study are shuffled in the database, so cell type and time point are left out; the donor was told from shared clones.

The V call is TRBV7-6, the J call TRBJ2-2; 8 nucleotides align to TRBD2. This CDR3 contains 15 residues. The V gene's germline CDR1 is SGHVS and CDR2 FNYEAQ. The V gene end was trimmed by 4 bases and the J gene end by 3 bases; junction bases not matched to a gene: 4. CDR3 sequence: CASSSQRGYTGELFF. In DNA form, the CDR3 reads TGTGCCAGCAGCTCCCAGCGGGGGTACACCGGGGAGCTGTTTTTT.

This chain joins TRBV30 and TRBJ2-5, with D maybe TRBD2 (5 bases). In germline, CDR1 is GTSNPN, CDR2 SVGIG (reference sequence). V lost 3 bases and J 4 bases, leaving 12 bases between the germline ends. The CDR3 sequence is 13 residues long. CDR3 region: CAWSPGVIETQYF. CDR3 in DNA: TGTGCCTGGAGCCCCGGGGTGATAGAGACCCAGTACTTC.

The rearrangement links TRBV28 to TRBJ2-4, with D tentatively TRBD1 (6 bases). The CDR3 covers 16 residues. Per the germline V gene, CDR1 is MDHEN and CDR2 is SYDVKM. The V and J ends lost 3 bases and 8 bases respectively, with 20 bases between them. CDR3 sequence reads: CASSLLQGSGADIQYF. For the CDR3, the DNA is TGTGCCAGCAGTTTGCTACAGGGCAGTGGGGCAGACATTCAGTACTTC.

Here the CDR3 reads CASSVGTSERTDTQYF. The CDR3 DNA sequence: TGTGCCAGCAGCGTAGGGACTAGCGAAAGGACAGATACGCAGTATTTT. The genes are TRBV9 and TRBJ2-3, with TRBD2 matching over 9 bases. The length of the CDR3 is 16 residues. V lost 0 bases to trimming and J lost 3 bases; unmatched junction nucleotides: 5. Germline assignment: CDR1 SGDLS and CDR2 YYNGEE.

The chain links TRBV7-3 to TRBJ1-2, with 7 bases aligning to TRBD1. Per germline, CDR1 SGHTA and CDR2 FQGTGA. This CDR3 contains 15 residues. The V segment lost 0 bases and the J segment 2 bases; nucleotides outside the gene matches: 3. CDR3: CASSLTGGANYGYTF. The CDR3 region has the DNA TGTGCCAGCAGCTTAACAGGGGGCGCAAACTATGGCTACACCTTC.

The chain carries TRBV6-6 and TRBJ2-5; tentative D call: TRBD2 (6 bases). V lost 3 bases and J 1 base, leaving 9 bases between the germline ends. The CDR3 length is 14 residues. Germline assignment: CDR1 MNHNY and CDR2 SVGAGI (reference sequence). CDR3 in DNA: TGTGCCAGCAGTTATGGAGGGCCCCAAGAGACCCAGTACTTC. Translated: CASSYGGPQETQYF.

The CDR3 here is CAGLLGTDTQYF. DNA of the CDR3: TGTGCCGGCCTCCTGGGCACAGATACGCAGTATTTT. This chain joins TRBV7-9 and TRBJ2-3; D uncertain. The CDR3 is 12 residues long. Looked up from germline, CDR1 is SEHNR and CDR2 is FQNEAQ (reference sequence). Trimming removed 11 bases at V and 1 base at J, with 10 bases between.

This clonotype was picked up a small number of times. This chain uses TRBV4-3 with TRBJ2-5, with 12 bases identical to TRBD1. J gave up 5 bases and V 0 bases, and 10 bases lay outside the gene matches. The CDR3 is 18 residues long. Germline V CDR1 and CDR2: LGHNA, YSLEER. The CDR3, as DNA: TGCGCCAGCAGCCAAGAGGGGGGGACAGGGGGCCTTGGGGAGACCCAGTACTTC. This translates into CASSQEGGTGGLGETQYF.

This clonotype was counted a few times. The gene calls are TRBV19 and TRBJ2-7; the D gene is possibly TRBD1 (5 bases). Germline CDR1 and CDR2: LNHDA and SQIVND (reference sequence). Trimming pared 3 bases from V and 4 bases from J, leaving 19 bases between. The CDR3 is 16 residues long. CDR3 amino acids: CASSIYHSAAGYEQYF. Written as DNA, the CDR3 is TGTGCCAGTAGTATTTATCACAGCGCCGCAGGGTACGAGCAGTACTTC.

The rearrangement uses TRBV5-1 and TRBJ2-5, with 11 bases aligning to TRBD2. Germline values: CDR1 SGHRS, CDR2 YFSETQ. The CDR3 is made up of 14 amino acids. J was trimmed by 5 bases and V by 5 bases; bases with no gene match: 5. CDR3 protein: CASSPTSGGETQYF. For the CDR3, the DNA is TGCGCCAGCAGTCCTACTAGCGGGGGCGAGACCCAGTACTTC. The whole variable domain, filled in from reference TRBV5-1 and TRBJ2-5, reads KAGVTQTPRYLIKTRGQQVTLSCSPISGHRSVSWYQQTPGQGLQFLFEYFSETQRNKGNFPGRFSGRQFSNSRSEMNVSTLELGDSALYLCASSPTSGGETQYFGPGTRLLVL.

This clonotype was detected only a few times. The J gene is TRBJ1-4, the V gene TRBV7-2; D not certain. Looked up from germline, CDR1 is SGHTA and CDR2 is FQGNSA. Trimming cost V 0 bases and J 0 bases, with 11 bases left between them. The CDR3 is 17 residues long. The CDR3 DNA reads as TGTGCCAGCAGCTTAGCACCATCCGGGACAACTAATGAAAAACTGTTTTTT. This gives the protein CASSLAPSGTTNEKLFF.

The chain is built from TRBV9 and TRBJ2-2; D perhaps matches TRBD1 (5 bases). V was pared by 0 bases and J by 5 bases, with 8 bases between. Germline V gene lookup returns CDR1 SGDLS and CDR2 YYNGEE. The CDR3 contains 14 residues. CDR3 sequence reads: CASSVGGATGELFF. CDR3 sequence (DNA): TGTGCCAGCAGCGTAGGTGGGGCGACCGGGGAGCTGTTTTTT.

The chain recombines TRBV20-1 with TRBJ2-3; D is possibly TRBD2 (6 bases). V was trimmed by 3 bases and J by 4 bases, leaving 17 bases between them. The CDR3 runs to 15 residues. Germline V lookup: CDR1 DFQATT, CDR2 SNEGSKA (reference sequence). The chain's CDR3 is CSARRAAGPADTQYF. The CDR3 DNA reads TGCAGTGCTAGGCGTGCGGCGGGGCCGGCAGATACGCAGTATTTT.